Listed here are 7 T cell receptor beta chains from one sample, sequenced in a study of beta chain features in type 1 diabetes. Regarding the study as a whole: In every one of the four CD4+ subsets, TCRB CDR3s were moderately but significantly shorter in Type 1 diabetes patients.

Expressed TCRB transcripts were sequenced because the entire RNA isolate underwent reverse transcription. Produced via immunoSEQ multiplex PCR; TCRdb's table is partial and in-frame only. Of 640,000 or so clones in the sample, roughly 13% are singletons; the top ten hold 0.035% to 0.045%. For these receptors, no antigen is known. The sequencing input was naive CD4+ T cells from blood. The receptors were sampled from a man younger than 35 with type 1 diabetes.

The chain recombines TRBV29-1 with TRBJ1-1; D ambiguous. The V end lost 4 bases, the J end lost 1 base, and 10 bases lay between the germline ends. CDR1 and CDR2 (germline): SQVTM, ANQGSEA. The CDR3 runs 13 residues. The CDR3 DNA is TGCAGCGTTGGTTTAGGGCCGAACACTGAAGCTTTCTTT. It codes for CSVGLGPNTEAFF. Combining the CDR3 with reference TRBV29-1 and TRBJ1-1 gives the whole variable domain SAVISQKPSRDICQRGTSLTIQCQVDSQVTMMFWYRQQPGQSLTLIATANQGSEATYESGFVIDKFPISRPNLTFSTLTVSNMSPEDSSIYLCSVGLGPNTEAFFGQGTRLTVV.

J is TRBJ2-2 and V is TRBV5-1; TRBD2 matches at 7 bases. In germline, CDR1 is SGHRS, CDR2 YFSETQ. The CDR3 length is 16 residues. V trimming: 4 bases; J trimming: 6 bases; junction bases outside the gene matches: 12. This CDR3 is CASSLPTSLDPGELFF. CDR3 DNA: TGCGCCAGCAGCCTACCGACTAGCCTGGACCCCGGGGAGCTGTTTTTT.

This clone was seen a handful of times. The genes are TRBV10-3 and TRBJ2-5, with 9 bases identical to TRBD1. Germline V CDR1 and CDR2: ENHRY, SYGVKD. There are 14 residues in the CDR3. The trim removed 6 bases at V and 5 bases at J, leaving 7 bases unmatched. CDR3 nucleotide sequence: TGTGCCATCAGAAGCCGGGACAGGGAGGAGACCCAGTACTTC. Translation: CAIRSRDREETQYF.

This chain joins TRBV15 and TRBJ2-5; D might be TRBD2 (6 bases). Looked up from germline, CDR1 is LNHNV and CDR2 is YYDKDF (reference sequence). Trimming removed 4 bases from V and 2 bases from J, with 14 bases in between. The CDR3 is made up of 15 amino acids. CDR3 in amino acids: CATSNLGLRQETQYF. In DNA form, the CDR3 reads TGTGCCACCAGCAACTTGGGACTTCGACAAGAGACCCAGTACTTC.

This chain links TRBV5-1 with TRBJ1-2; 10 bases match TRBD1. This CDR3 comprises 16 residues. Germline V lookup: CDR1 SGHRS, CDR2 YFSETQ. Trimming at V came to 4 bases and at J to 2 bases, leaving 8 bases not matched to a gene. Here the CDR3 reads CASSDVGQGRNYGYTF. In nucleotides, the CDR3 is TGCGCCAGCAGCGATGTGGGACAGGGGCGGAACTATGGCTACACCTTC.

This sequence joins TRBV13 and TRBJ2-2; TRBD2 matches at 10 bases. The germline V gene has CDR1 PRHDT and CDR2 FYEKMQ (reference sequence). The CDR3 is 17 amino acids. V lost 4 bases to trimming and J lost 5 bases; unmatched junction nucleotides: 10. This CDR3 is CASSSRYSGRKTGELFF. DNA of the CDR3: TGTGCCAGCAGCTCCCGCTATAGCGGGAGGAAGACCGGGGAGCTGTTTTTT.

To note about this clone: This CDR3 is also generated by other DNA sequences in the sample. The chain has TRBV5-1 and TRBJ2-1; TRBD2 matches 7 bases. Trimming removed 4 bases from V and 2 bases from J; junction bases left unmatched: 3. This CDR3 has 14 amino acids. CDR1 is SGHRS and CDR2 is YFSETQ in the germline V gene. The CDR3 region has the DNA TGCGCCAGCAGCCCGGGAGGTGCCTACAATGAGCAGTTCTTC. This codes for CASSPGGAYNEQFF. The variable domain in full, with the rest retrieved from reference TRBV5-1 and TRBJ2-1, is KAGVTQTPRYLIKTRGQQVTLSCSPISGHRSVSWYQQTPGQGLQFLFEYFSETQRNKGNFPGRFSGRQFSNSRSEMNVSTLELGDSALYLCASSPGGAYNEQFFGPGTRLTVL.